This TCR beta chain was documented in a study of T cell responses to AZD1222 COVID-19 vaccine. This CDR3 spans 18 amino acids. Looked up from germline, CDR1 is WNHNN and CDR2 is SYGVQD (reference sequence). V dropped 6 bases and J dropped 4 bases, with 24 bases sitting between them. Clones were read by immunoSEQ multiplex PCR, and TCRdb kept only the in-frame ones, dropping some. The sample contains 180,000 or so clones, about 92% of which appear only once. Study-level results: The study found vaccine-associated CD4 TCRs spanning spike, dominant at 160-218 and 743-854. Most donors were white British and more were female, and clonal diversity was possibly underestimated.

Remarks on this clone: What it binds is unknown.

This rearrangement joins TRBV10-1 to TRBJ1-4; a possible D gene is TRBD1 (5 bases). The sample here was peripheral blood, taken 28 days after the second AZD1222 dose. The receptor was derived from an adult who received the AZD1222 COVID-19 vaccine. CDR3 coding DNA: TGCGCCAGCAGGGACGGGACTCGACCCCCTACTTATAATGAAAAACTGTTTTTT. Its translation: CASRDGTRPPTYNEKLFF.